This T cell receptor beta chain was captured by sequencing in a study of blood T cell repertoires in COVID-19. Profiling relied on immunoSEQ multiplex PCR, and the TCRdb table lists in-frame clones only, not all of them. The sample includes about 300,000 clones, 85% to 90% of them seen just once. Trimming left V 2 bases short and J 1 base short, with 6 bases between. This CDR3 has 13 residues. Germline CDR1 MNHEY, CDR2 SVGAGI. Each recovered donor of Cohort 3 presented with two negative PCRs, clearance, or symptom resolution. The receptor was isolated from a young man who had recovered from COVID-19. The material sequenced was PBMCs or T cells enriched from blood (not recorded which). The J gene is TRBJ2-7, the V gene TRBV6-5, with D unclear. The CDR3 DNA reads as TGTGCCAGCAGTTACGAGCCGTCCTACGAGCAGTACTTC. Protein product: CASSYEPSYEQYF.